This TCR beta chain was documented in a study of T cell repertoires in cytomegalovirus infection. At the level of the study: Newly reported HLA-C-restricted and thoroughly characterized HLA-B-restricted CMV epitopes were employed. Indications of both CMV infection and matching HLA type were provided by public TCR beta signatures. Study findings and constraints: In two of eight donors, the top clonotype was HLA-C-restricted CMV-specific.

Comment on this clonotype: Its target is not known.

Deletions cut 4 bases from V and 3 bases from J, with 18 bases between. The germline CDR1 and CDR2 sequences are LGHDT and YNNKEL (reference sequence). CDR3 length: 16 amino acids. TCRdb redid the calling of the reads with MiXCR, one entry per CDR3 protein. The sample holds 380,000 or so distinct CDR3 sequences, approximately 35% seen once. The rearrangement joins TRBV3-1 to TRBJ1-1, with a weak D call TRBD1 (5 bases). The sequence derives from a human donor in good health (CMV status not recorded). Some clones in this sample may be carry-over from other donors' samples. The source material was cultured PBMCs, sampled from culture after CMV antigen stimulation. This CDR3 reads CASSPLIGVGDTEAFF. The CDR3 nucleotides read TGTGCCAGCAGCCCTCTGATAGGGGTGGGGGACACTGAAGCTTTCTTT.